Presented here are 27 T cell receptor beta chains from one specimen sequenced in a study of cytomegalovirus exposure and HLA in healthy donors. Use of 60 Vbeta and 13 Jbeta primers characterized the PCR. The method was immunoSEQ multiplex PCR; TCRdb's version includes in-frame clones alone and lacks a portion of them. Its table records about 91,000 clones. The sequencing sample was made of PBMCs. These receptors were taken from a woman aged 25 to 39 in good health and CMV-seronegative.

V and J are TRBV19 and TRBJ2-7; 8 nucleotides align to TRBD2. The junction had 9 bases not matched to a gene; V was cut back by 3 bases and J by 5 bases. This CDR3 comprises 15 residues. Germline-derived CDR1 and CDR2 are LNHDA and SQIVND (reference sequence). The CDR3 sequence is CASSIGGRTLHEQYF. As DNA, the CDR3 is TGTGCCAGTAGTATCGGCGGGAGGACTCTGCACGAGCAGTACTTC. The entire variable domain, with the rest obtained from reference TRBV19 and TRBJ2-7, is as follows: DGGITQSPKYLFRKEGQNVTLSCEQNLNHDAMYWYRQDPGQGLRLIYYSQIVNDFQKGDIAEGYSVSREKKESFPLTVTSAQKNPTAFYLCASSIGGRTLHEQYFGPGTRLTVT.

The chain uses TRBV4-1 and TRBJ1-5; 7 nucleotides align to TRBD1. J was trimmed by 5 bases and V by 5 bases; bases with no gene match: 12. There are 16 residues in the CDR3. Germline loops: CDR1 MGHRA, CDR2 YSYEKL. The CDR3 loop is CASSSRLTGPDQPQHF. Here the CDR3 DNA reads TGCGCCAGCAGCAGTAGGTTGACAGGGCCTGATCAGCCCCAGCATTTT.

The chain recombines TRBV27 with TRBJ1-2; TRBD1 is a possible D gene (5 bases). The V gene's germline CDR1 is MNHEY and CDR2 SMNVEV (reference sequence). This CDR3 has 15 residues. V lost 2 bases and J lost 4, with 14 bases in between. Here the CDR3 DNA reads TGTGCCAGCAGTTTAGCGGGGGGTTGGTTCTATGGCTACACCTTC. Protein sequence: CASSLAGGWFYGYTF.

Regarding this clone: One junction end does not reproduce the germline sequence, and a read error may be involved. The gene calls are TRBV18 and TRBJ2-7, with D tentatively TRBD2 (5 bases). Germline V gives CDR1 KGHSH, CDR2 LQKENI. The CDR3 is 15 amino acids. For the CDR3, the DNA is TGTGCCGGCTCACCACCTTACAGCGAGGGATACGAGCAGTACTTC. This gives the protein CAGSPPYSEGYEQYF.

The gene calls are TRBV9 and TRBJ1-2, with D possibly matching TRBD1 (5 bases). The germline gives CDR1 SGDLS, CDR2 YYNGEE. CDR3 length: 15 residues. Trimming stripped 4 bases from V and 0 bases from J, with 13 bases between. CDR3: CASSTRDFSNYGYTF. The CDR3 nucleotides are TGTGCCAGCAGCACCCGGGACTTTTCTAACTATGGCTACACCTTC.

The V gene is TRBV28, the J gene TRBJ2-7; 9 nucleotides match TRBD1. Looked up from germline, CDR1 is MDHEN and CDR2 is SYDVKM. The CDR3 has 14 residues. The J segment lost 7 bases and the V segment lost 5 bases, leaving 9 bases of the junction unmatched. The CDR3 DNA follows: TGTGCCAGCAGTGGGGGGGACAGGGCTAGAGAGCAGTACTTC. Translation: CASSGGDRAREQYF.

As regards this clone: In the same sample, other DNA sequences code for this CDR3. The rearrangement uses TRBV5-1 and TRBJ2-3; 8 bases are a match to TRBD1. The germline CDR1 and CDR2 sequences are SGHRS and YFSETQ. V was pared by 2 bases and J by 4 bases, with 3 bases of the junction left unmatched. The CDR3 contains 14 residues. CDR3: CASSFGQGADTQYF. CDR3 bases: TGCGCCAGCAGCTTCGGACAGGGCGCAGATACGCAGTATTTT.

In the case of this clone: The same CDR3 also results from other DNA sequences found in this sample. The CDR3 region is CASGGGIQETQYF. The CDR3 bases are TGTGCCAGCGGGGGGGGAATTCAAGAGACCCAGTACTTC. The chain carries TRBV9 and TRBJ2-5, with 7 bases fitting TRBD2. The germline CDR1 and CDR2 sequences are SGDLS and YYNGEE. J lost 2 bases, V lost 7 bases, and 5 bases had no gene match. The CDR3 has 13 amino acids. The full variable domain, with the rest looked up from reference TRBV9 and TRBJ2-5, is DSGVTQTPKHLITATGQRVTLRCSPRSGDLSVYWYQQSLDQGLQFLIQYYNGEERAKGNILERFSAQQFPDLHSELNLSSLELGDSALYFCASGGGIQETQYFGPGTRLLVL.

The CDR3 spells CATSLTVRGNTEAFF. The CDR3 region has the DNA TGTGCCACCAGCCTTACCGTCAGGGGGAACACTGAAGCTTTCTTT. The J gene is TRBJ1-1, the V gene TRBV15; possible D gene TRBD1, 6 bases. The CDR3 spans 15 residues. The V gene lost 5 bases and the J gene lost 1 base, with 14 bases spanning the gap. CDR1 LNHNV and CDR2 YYDKDF come from the germline V gene (reference sequence).

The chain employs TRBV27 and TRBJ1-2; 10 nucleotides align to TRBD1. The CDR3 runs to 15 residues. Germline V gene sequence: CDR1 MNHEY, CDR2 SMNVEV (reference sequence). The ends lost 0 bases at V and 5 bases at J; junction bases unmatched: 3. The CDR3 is CASSLSVGQGYGYTF. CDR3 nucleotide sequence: TGTGCCAGCAGTTTATCCGTGGGACAGGGGTATGGCTACACCTTC.

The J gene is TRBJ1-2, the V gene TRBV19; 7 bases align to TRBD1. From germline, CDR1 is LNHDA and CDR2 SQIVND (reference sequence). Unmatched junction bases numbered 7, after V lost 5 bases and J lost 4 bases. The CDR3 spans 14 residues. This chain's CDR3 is CASSPQGSVYGYTF. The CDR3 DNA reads TGTGCCAGTAGTCCACAGGGGTCCGTCTATGGCTACACCTTC.

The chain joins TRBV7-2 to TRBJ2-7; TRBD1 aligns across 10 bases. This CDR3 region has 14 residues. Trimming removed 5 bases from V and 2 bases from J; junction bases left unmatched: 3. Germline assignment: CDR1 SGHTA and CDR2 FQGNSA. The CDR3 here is CASSPGQGTYEQYF. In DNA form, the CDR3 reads TGTGCCAGCAGCCCGGGACAGGGGACCTACGAGCAGTACTTC.

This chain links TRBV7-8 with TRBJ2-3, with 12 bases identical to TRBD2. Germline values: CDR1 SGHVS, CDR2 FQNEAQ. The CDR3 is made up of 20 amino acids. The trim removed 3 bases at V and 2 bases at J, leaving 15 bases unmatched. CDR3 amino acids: CASSLRLAGASSRFTDTQYF. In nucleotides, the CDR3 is TGTGCCAGCAGCTTGAGACTAGCGGGGGCCTCGAGTCGTTTCACAGATACGCAGTATTTT. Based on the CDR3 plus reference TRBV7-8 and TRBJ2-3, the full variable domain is GAGVSQSPRYKVAKRGQDVALRCDPISGHVSLFWYQQALGQGPEFLTYFQNEAQLDKSGLPSDRFFAERPEGSVSTLKIQRTQQEDSAVYLCASSLRLAGASSRFTDTQYFGPGTRLTVL.

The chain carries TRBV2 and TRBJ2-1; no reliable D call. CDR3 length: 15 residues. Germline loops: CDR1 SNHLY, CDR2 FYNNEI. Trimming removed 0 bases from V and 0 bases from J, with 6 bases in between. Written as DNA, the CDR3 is TGTGCCAGCAGTGAAGCAGCGTCCTCCTACAATGAGCAGTTCTTC. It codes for CASSEAASSYNEQFF.

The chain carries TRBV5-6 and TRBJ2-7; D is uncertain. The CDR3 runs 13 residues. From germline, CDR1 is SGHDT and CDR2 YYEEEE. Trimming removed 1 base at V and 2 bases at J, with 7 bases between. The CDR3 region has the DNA TGTGCCAGCAGCTTGAGACTGCCCTACGAGCAGTACTTC. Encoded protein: CASSLRLPYEQYF.

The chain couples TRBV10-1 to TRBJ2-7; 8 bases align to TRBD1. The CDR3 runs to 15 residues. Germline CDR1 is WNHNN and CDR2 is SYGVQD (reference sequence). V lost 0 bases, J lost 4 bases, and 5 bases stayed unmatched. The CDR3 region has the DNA TGCGCCAGCAGTGAGTCGGGACAGGTAAATTACGAGCAGTACTTC. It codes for CASSESGQVNYEQYF.

CDR3 bases: TGCGCCAGCAGCCACCCCGGGACATCTAAAGAGACCCAGTACTTC. Translation: CASSHPGTSKETQYF. The chain carries TRBV4-1 and TRBJ2-5, with D perhaps TRBD1 (6 bases). Trimming took off 3 bases at V and 3 bases at J, with 14 bases between the two ends. The CDR3 has 15 amino acids. Germline V gene sequence: CDR1 MGHRA, CDR2 YSYEKL.

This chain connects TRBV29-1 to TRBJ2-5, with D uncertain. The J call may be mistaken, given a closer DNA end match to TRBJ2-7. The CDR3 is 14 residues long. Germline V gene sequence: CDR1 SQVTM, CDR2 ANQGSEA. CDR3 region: CSVEEGSEDYEQYF. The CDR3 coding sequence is TGCAGCGTTGAAGAGGGCTCCGAGGACTACGAGCAGTACTTC.

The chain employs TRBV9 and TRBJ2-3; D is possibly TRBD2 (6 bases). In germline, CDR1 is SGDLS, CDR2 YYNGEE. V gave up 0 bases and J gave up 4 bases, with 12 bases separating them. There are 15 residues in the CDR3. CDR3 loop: CASSVVKGEADTQYF. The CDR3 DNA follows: TGTGCCAGCAGCGTAGTTAAAGGGGAGGCAGATACGCAGTATTTT.

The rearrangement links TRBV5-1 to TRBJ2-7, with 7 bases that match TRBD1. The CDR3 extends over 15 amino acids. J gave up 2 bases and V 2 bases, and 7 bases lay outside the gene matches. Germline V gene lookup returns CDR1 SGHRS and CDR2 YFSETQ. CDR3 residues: CASSFTGTDPYEQYF. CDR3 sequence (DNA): TGCGCCAGCAGCTTTACCGGGACAGATCCCTACGAGCAGTACTTC.

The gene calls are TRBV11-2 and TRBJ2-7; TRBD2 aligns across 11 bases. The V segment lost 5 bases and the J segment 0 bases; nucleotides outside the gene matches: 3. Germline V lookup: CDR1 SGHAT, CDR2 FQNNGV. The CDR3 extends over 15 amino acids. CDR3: CASSPGLAASYEQYF. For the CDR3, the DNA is TGTGCCAGCAGCCCGGGACTAGCGGCCTCCTACGAGCAGTACTTC.

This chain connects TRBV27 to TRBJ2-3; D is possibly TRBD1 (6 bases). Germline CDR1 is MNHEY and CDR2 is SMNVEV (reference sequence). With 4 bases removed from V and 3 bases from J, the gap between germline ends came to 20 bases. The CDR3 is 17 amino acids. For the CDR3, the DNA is TGTGCCAGCAGTTCTCACCCAGGGGAGAGGGGTACAGATACGCAGTATTTT. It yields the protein CASSSHPGERGTDTQYF.

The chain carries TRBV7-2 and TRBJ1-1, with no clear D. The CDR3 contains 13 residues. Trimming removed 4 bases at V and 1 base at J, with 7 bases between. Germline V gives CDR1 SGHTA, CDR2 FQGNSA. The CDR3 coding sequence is TGTGCCAGCAGCTCACAGAGGAACACTGAAGCTTTCTTT. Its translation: CASSSQRNTEAFF. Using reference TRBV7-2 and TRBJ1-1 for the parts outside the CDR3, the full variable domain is GAGVSQSPSNKVTEKGKDVELRCDPISGHTALYWYRQSLGQGLEFLIYFQGNSAPDKSGLPSDRFSAERTGGSVSTLTIQRTQQEDSAVYLCASSSQRNTEAFFGQGTRLTVV.

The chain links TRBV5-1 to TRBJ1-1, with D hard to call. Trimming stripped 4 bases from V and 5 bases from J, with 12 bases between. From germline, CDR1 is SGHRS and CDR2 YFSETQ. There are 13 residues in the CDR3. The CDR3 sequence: CASSSAVATEAFF. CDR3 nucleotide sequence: TGCGCCAGCAGCAGCGCGGTGGCGACTGAAGCTTTCTTT.

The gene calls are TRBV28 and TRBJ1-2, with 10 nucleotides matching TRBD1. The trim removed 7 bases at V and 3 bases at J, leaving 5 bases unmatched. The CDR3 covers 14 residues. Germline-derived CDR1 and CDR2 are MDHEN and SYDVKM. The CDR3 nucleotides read TGTGCCAGCACCCTGACAGGGGGCGACTATGGCTACACCTTC. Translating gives CASTLTGGDYGYTF.

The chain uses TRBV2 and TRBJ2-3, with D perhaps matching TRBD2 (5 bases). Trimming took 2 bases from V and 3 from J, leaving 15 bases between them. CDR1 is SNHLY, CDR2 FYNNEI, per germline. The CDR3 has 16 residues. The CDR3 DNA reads TGTGCCAGCAGTGAATATGGCCCCGGGGTGACAGATACGCAGTATTTT. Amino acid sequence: CASSEYGPGVTDTQYF.

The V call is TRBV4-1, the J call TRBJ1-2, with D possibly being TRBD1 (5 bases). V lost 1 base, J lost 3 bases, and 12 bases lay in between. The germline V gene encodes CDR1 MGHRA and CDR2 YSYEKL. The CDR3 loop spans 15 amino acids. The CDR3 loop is CASSQVRGVDYGYTF. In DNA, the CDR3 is TGCGCCAGCAGCCAAGTCCGGGGGGTTGACTATGGCTACACCTTC.